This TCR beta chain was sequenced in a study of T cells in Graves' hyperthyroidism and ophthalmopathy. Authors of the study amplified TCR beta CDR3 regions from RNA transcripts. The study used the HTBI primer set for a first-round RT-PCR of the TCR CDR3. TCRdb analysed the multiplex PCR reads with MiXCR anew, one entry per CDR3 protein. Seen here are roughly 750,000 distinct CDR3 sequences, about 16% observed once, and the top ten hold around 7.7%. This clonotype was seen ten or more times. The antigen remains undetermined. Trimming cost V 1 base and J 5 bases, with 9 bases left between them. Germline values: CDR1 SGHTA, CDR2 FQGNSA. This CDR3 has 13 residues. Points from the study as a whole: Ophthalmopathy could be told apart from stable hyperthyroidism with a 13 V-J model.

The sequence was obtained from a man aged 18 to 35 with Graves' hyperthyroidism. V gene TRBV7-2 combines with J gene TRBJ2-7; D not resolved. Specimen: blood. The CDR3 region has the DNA TGTGCCAGCAGCTTAGGGTCTGCGAACGAGCAGTACTTC. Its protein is CASSLGSANEQYF.